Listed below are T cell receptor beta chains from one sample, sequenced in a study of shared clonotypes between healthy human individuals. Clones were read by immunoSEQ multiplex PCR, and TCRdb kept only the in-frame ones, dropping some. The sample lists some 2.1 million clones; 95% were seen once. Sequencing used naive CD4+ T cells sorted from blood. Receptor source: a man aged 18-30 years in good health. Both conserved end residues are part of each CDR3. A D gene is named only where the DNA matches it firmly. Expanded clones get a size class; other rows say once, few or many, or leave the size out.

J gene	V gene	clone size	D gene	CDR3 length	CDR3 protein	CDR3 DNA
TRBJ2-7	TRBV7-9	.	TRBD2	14	CASSSLAGGYEQYF	TGTGCCAGCAGCTCCCTAGCGGGAGGCTACGAGCAGTACTTC
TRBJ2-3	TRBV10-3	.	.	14	CAIGEAPSTDTQYF	TGTGCCATAGGGGAGGCACCTAGCACAGATACGCAGTATTTT
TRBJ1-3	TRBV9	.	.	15	CASSVGAGIGNTIYF	TGTGCCAGCAGCGTAGGGGCAGGGATCGGAAACACCATATATTTT
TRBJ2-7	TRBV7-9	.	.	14	CASSLIRELYEQYF	TGTGCCAGCAGCTTAATCAGGGAACTCTACGAGCAGTACTTC
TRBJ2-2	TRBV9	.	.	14	CASSAGQSPGELFF	TGTGCCAGCAGCGCTGGACAGTCGCCCGGGGAGCTGTTTTTT
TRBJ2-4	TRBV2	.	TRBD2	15	CASKEETSGKNIQYF	TGTGCCAGCAAGGAAGAAACTAGCGGCAAAAACATTCAGTACTTC
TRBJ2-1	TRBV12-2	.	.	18	CASRSLAGGNPNYNEQFF	TGTGCAAGTCGCTCACTAGCGGGGGGCAACCCGAACTACAATGAGCAGTTCTTC
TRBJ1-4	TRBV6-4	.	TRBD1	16	CASRAGTGATNEKLFF	TGTGCCAGCAGGGCCGGGACAGGGGCAACTAATGAAAAACTGTTTTTT
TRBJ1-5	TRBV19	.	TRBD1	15	CASSPDRSGNQPQHF	TGTGCCAGTAGCCCGGACAGGTCGGGGAATCAGCCCCAGCATTTT
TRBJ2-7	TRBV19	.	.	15	CASSISRGRTYEQYF	TGTGCCAGTAGTATTTCGAGGGGTCGGACCTACGAGCAGTACTTC
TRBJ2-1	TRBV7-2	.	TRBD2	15	CASSTGTSEGNEQFF	TGTGCCAGCAGCACCGGGACTAGCGAGGGCAATGAGCAGTTCTTC
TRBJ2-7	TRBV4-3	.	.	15	CASSQEDSGAYEQYF	TGCGCCAGCAGCCAAGAAGACTCAGGCGCCTACGAGCAGTACTTC
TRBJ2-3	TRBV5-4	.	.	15	CASSPRGVGADTQYF	TGTGCCAGCAGCCCCCGGGGTGTGGGCGCAGATACGCAGTATTTT
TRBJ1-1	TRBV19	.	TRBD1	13	CASRLTGINEAFF	TGTGCCAGCCGCTTGACAGGGATAAATGAAGCTTTCTTT
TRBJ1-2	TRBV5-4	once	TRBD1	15	CASSLTGAILSGYTF	TGTGCCAGCAGCTTGACAGGGGCTATCCTTTCAGGCTACACCTTC
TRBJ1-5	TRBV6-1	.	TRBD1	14	CAASSQGSNQPQHF	TGTGCCGCTTCATCACAGGGGTCCAATCAGCCCCAGCATTTT
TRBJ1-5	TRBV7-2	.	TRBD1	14	CASSQTGGGQPQHF	TGTGCCAGCAGCCAGACAGGGGGGGGACAGCCCCAGCATTTT
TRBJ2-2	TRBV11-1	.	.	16	CASSLHGPVYTGELFF	TGTGCCAGCAGCTTACACGGCCCAGTGTACACCGGGGAGCTGTTTTTT
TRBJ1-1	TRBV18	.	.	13	CASSPIEDTEAFF	TGTGCCAGCTCACCTATCGAAGACACTGAAGCTTTCTTT
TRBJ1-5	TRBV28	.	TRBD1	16	CASSLPGTGVNQPQHF	TGTGCCAGCAGTCTACCCGGGACAGGGGTCAATCAGCCCCAGCATTTT
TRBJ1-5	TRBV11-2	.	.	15	CASSPRGGAHDSQHF	TGTGCCAGCAGCCCTCGAGGAGGGGCACACGACTCCCAGCATTTT
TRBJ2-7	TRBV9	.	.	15	CASSVASAGAHEQYF	TGTGCCAGCAGCGTAGCGAGCGCGGGGGCCCACGAGCAGTACTTC
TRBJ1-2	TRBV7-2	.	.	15	CASSQGGPGNYGYTF	TGTGCCAGCAGCCAGGGTGGCCCGGGGAACTATGGCTACACCTTC
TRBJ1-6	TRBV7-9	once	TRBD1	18	CASTTVTGAVSYNSPLHF	TGTGCCAGCACCACCGTTACAGGGGCTGTATCCTATAATTCACCCCTCCACTTT
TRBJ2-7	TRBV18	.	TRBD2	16	CASSSPAGGRIYEQYF	TGTGCCAGCTCTTCACCCGCGGGGGGACGGATCTACGAGCAGTACTTC
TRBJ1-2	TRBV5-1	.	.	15	CASSLGGRGYYGYTF	TGCGCCAGCAGCTTGGGTGGGAGAGGCTACTATGGCTACACCTTC
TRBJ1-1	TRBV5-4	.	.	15	CASSLDRTTLTEAFF	TGTGCCAGCTCCCTCGACAGGACCACGCTCACTGAAGCTTTCTTT
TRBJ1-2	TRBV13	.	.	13	CASSPLINYGYTF	TGTGCCAGCAGCCCGTTGATAAACTATGGCTACACCTTC
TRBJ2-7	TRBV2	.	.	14	CASSENTGTYEQYF	TGTGCCAGCAGTGAGAACACAGGGACCTACGAGCAGTACTTC
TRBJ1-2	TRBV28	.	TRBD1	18	CASNLLFGTGTLNYGYTF	TGTGCCAGCAACCTACTCTTTGGGACAGGGACGCTTAACTATGGCTACACCTTC
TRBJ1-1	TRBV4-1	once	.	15	CASSQGPAGIAEAFF	TGCGCCAGCAGCCAAGGGCCGGCGGGGATCGCTGAAGCTTTCTTT
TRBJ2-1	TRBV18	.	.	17	CASSPTSGGTVYNEQFF	TGTGCCAGCTCACCTACGTCGGGCGGCACGGTCTACAATGAGCAGTTCTTC
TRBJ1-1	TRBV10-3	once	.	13	CAITDTLNTEAFF	TGTGCCATCACAGACACTCTAAACACTGAAGCTTTCTTT
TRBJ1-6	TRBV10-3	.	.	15	CAISSAPGANSPLHF	TGTGCCATCAGTTCGGCACCGGGAGCAAATTCACCCCTCCACTTT
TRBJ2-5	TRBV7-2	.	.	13	CASSSSPQETQYF	TGTGCCAGCAGCTCGAGCCCTCAAGAGACCCAGTACTTC
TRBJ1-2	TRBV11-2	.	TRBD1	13	CASSLGTGFGYTF	TGTGCCAGCAGCTTAGGGACAGGGTTTGGCTACACCTTC
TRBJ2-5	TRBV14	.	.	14	CASSSLVGQETQYF	TGTGCCAGCAGCTCTCTAGTGGGGCAAGAGACCCAGTACTTC
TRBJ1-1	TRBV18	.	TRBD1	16	CASSPPAGGIFTEAFF	TGTGCCAGCTCACCACCGGCAGGGGGAATTTTTACTGAAGCTTTCTTT
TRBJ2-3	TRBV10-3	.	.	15	CAINDPTGYPDTQYF	TGTGCCATCAACGACCCTACGGGATATCCAGATACGCAGTATTTT
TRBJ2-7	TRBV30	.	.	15	CAWSVSTGGGFEQYF	TGTGCCTGGAGTGTTTCTACAGGGGGAGGGTTCGAGCAGTACTTC
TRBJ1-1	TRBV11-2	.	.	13	CASSFDPNTEAFF	TGTGCCAGCAGCTTCGATCCTAACACTGAAGCTTTCTTT
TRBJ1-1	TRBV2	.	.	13	CASSMGVGTEAFF	TGTGCCAGCAGTATGGGGGTTGGAACTGAAGCTTTCTTT
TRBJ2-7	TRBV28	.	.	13	CASSPTPGLEQYF	TGTGCCAGCAGTCCGACACCCGGTCTGGAGCAGTACTTC
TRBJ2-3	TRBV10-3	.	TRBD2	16	CAISGTSGRDTDTQYF	TGTGCCATCAGTGGGACGAGCGGGAGGGACACAGATACGCAGTATTTT
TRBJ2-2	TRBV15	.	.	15	CAAGGRLENTGELFF	TGTGCCGCCGGAGGGCGTCTTGAGAACACCGGGGAGCTGTTTTTT
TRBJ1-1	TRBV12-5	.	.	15	CASGLVVGSNTEAFF	TGTGCTAGTGGTTTGGTGGTGGGCTCGAACACTGAAGCTTTCTTT
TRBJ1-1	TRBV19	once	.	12	CASSMTKGGAFF	TGTGCCAGTAGTATGACGAAAGGGGGAGCTTTCTTT
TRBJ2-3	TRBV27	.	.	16	CASSADTSPPGYTQYF	TGTGCCAGCAGTGCCGATACTAGTCCACCGGGGTATACGCAGTATTTT
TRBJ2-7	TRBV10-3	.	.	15	CAISDQGRGSYEQYF	TGTGCCATCAGTGACCAGGGCAGGGGCTCCTACGAGCAGTACTTC
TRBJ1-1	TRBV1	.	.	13	CTSSQDKADEAFF	TGCACCAGCAGCCAAGATAAGGCGGATGAAGCTTTCTTT
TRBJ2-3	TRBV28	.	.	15	CATWTRALPADTQYF	TGTGCCACATGGACCCGGGCCCTACCCGCAGATACGCAGTATTTT
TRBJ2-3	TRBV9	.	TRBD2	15	CASSPGGVSTDTQYF	TGTGCCAGCAGTCCCGGGGGGGTTAGCACAGATACGCAGTATTTT
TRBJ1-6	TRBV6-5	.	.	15	CASSSSDRFWSPLHF	TGTGCCAGCAGTTCCTCCGACAGGTTTTGGTCACCCCTCCACTTT